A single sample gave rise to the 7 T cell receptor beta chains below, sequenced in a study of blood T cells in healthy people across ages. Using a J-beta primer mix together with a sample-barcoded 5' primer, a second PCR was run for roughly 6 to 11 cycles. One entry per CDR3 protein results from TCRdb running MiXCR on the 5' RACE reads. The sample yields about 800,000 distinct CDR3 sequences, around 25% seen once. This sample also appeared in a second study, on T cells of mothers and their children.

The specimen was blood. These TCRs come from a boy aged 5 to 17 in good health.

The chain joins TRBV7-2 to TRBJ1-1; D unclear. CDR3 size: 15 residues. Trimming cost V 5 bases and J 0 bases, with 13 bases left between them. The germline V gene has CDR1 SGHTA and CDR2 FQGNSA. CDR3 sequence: CASSPSSVVNTEAFF. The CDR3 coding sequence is TGTGCCAGCAGCCCCTCCTCGGTGGTGAACACTGAAGCTTTCTTT.

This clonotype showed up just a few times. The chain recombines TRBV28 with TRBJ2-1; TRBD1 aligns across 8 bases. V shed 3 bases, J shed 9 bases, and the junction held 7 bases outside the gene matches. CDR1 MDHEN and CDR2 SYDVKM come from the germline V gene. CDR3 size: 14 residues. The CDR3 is CASSLWTGSSEQFF. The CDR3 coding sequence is TGTGCCAGCAGTTTGTGGACAGGGAGCAGTGAGCAGTTCTTC.

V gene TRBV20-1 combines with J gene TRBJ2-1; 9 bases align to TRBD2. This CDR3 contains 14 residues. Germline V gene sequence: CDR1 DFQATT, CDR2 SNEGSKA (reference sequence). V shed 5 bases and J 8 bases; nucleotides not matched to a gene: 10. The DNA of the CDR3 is TGCAGTGCTCTCACGCGGGAGGGCCGACATGAGCAGTTCTTC. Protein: CSALTREGRHEQFF.

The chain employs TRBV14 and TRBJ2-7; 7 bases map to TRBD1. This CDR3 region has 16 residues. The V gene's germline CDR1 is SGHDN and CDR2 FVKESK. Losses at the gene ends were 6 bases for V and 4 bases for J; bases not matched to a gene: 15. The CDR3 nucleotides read TGTGCCAGCAGACTTTGGACCGGGACAGTAATTTACGAGCAGTACTTC. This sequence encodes CASRLWTGTVIYEQYF.

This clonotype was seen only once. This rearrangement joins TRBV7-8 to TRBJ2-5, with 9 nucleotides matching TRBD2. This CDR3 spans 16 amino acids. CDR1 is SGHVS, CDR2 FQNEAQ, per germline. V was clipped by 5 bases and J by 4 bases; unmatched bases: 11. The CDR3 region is CASSLLSGRQVETQYF. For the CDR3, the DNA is TGTGCCAGCAGCCTCCTTAGCGGGAGACAGGTAGAGACCCAGTACTTC.

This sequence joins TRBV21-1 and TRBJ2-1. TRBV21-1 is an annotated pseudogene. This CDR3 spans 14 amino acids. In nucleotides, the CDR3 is TGTGCCAGCCTAAGCCGAGGATCCTACAATGAGCAGTTCTTC. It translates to CASLSRGSYNEQFF.

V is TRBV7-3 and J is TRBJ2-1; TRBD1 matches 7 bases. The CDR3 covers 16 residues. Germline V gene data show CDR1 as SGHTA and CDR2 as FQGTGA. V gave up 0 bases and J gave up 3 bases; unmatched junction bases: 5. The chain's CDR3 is CASSLTRTGDYNEQFF. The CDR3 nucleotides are TGTGCCAGCAGCTTAACAAGAACAGGGGACTACAATGAGCAGTTCTTC.